What follows describes a single T cell receptor (beta chain). Its cognate antigen has yet to be identified. Nothing much larger sits one base from this clone, and base qualities are not available. Via the germline V gene, CDR1 is MNHEY and CDR2 SVGAGI. V sheds 2 bases and J sheds 5 bases, leaving 18 bases between their ends. CDR3 length: 16 amino acids, cysteine to phenylalanine. The retained sequence is limited to the CDR3, 48 bases, with the frame set at the first base. The entry originates in a study of response to subunit inactivated influenza vaccine (dated by TCRdb to the late 2010s). Background on the whole study: To follow how T cells responded to a trivalent subunit inactivated influenza vaccine, the researchers relied on deep quantitative profiling of the T cell receptor repertoire.

The library was built by means of RT-PCR. The sequencer was an Illumina HiSeq 2500. The public reads were quality trimmed at Q25 with fastp and then assembled into clones with MiXCR by TCRdb, keeping productive beta chains. Rows matching on CDR3 protein sequence are summarized as one entry with the most common DNA and genes. The sample table records 600,000 to 850,000 distinct CDR3 sequences; 11% to 15% of these occur just once. Approximately 7.6% of the sample rests with the top ten. General study outcomes and caveats: The authors proposed that each seasonal influenza vaccination may bring in only a limited number of new T cells.

This sequence was found in a man in his fifties or sixties who received an inactivated influenza vaccine. Donor details come from another sample of the same person, matched by shared clones. Sequencing used PBMCs from blood, obtained around two weeks before vaccination. The receptor chain draws on TRBV6-5 and TRBJ1-2, with the D gene not confidently named. Here is the DNA: TGTGCCAGCAGTTACCTGCATCTAGGGAAGGGTTATGGCTACACCTTC. Its product reads: CASSYLHLGKGYGYTF.